The 5 T cell receptor beta chains below were found in one sample sequenced in a study of shared clonotypes between healthy human individuals. TCRdb's copy holds only in-frame clones and misses some; the assay was immunoSEQ multiplex PCR. The table has fewer than 2.5 million clones, approximately 94% seen once. Sequenced: naive CD4+ T cells from PBMCs. The subset denotes: CD45RA+ positively selected. The receptor set was obtained from a man aged 18 to 30 in good health. Some clones in this sample may be carry-over from other donors' samples.

As concerns this clone: Sequence at one end of the junction differs from germline and may be a read error. V is TRBV5-1 and J is TRBJ1-2, with D tentatively TRBD1 (5 bases). The CDR3 has 14 residues. CDR1 is SGHRS, CDR2 YFSETQ, per germline. CDR3 amino acids: CASSSTGTQDPPLF. The DNA for the CDR3 is TGCGCCAGCAGCTCGACCGGGACGCAGGACCCACCGCTATTC.

A remark on this clone: Other DNA sequences from this sample encode an identical CDR3 as well. The chain couples TRBV7-9 to TRBJ2-7; D call uncertain. The CDR3 totals 12 residues. The V gene's germline CDR1 is SEHNR and CDR2 FQNEAQ (reference sequence). The V end lost 1 base, the J end lost 3 bases, and 4 bases lay between the germline ends. The CDR3 is CASSLVLYEQYF. CDR3 bases: TGTGCCAGCAGCTTAGTTCTCTACGAGCAGTACTTC.

The J gene is TRBJ2-3, the V gene TRBV7-2; no clear D gene. In germline, CDR1 is SGHTA, CDR2 FQGNSA. V was shortened by 2 bases and J by 6 bases, with 21 bases between the two germline ends. CDR3 length: 17 residues. As DNA, the CDR3 is TGTGCCAGCAGCTTATTTTTGGGCCGGGCCAAACCGGATACGCAGTATTTT. As protein: CASSLFLGRAKPDTQYF. Based on the CDR3 plus reference TRBV7-2 and TRBJ2-3, the full variable domain is GAGVSQSPSNKVTEKGKDVELRCDPISGHTALYWYRQSLGQGLEFLIYFQGNSAPDKSGLPSDRFSAERTGGSVSTLTIQRTQQEDSAVYLCASSLFLGRAKPDTQYFGPGTRLTVL.

Of note for this clone: The same CDR3 also results from other DNA sequences found in this sample. The V and J genes are TRBV7-2 and TRBJ2-7; 7 positions agree with TRBD1. V dropped 1 base and J dropped 7; count of bases not matched to a gene: 4. The length of the CDR3 is 13 residues. Germline V gene data show CDR1 as SGHTA and CDR2 as FQGNSA. CDR3 loop: CASSLDRGREQYF. CDR3 DNA: TGTGCCAGCAGCTTAGACAGGGGAAGGGAGCAGTACTTC.

This chain links TRBV30 with TRBJ2-3; no firm D call. Trimming left V 7 bases short and J 2 bases short, with 10 bases between. This CDR3 has 12 amino acids. Germline CDR1 GTSNPN, CDR2 SVGIG (reference sequence). DNA for the CDR3: TGTGCCTTGTTCTGGCACACAGATACGCAGTATTTT. This encodes CALFWHTDTQYF.